Reported below is one T cell receptor (beta chain). Other DNA sequences within the sample encode an identical CDR3. Only in-frame clones appear in the TCRdb table, and some are missing; sequencing was by immunoSEQ multiplex PCR. Altogether over 75,000 clones are present, 80% to 90% being singletons, with the ten largest covering around 3.6%. The germline gives CDR1 GTSNPN, CDR2 SVGIG (reference sequence). There are 15 residues in the CDR3. Trimming at V came to 2 bases and at J to 0 bases, leaving 3 bases not matched to a gene. These data belong to a study of T cell responses to AZD1222 COVID-19 vaccine.

V gene TRBV30 combines with J gene TRBJ2-5; 10 nucleotides match TRBD1. The material sequenced was peripheral blood, taken 28 days after the second AZD1222 dose. The receptor was derived from an adult who received the AZD1222 COVID-19 vaccine. CDR3 in amino acids: CAWSLDRGYQETQYF. In DNA form, the CDR3 reads TGTGCCTGGAGTTTGGACAGGGGGTACCAAGAGACCCAGTACTTC. Full variable domain (outside the CDR3, taken from reference TRBV30 and TRBJ2-5): SQTIHQWPATLVQPVGSPLSLECTVEGTSNPNLYWYRQAAGRGLQLLFYSVGIGQISSEVPQNLSASRPQDRQFILSSKKLLLSDSGFYLCAWSLDRGYQETQYFGPGTRLLVL.